Each of the 32 T cell receptor beta chains below was sequenced from the same sample in a study of blood T cell repertoires in COVID-19. Assay used: immunoSEQ multiplex PCR; TCRdb lists only in-frame clones, some missing. The sample lists more than 55,000 clones, around 74% seen once, with about 6.4% in the top ten. The source material was peripheral blood. The receptors were gathered from a woman aged 45 to 65 with active or convalescent COVID-19.

J is TRBJ2-2 and V is TRBV29-1, with D uncertain. Trimming cost V 6 bases and J 0 bases, with 8 bases left between them. Looked up from germline, CDR1 is SQVTM and CDR2 is ANQGSEA. The length of the CDR3 is 13 residues. DNA of the CDR3: TGCAGCGTAAGTTACACGAACACCGGGGAGCTGTTTTTT. Protein: CSVSYTNTGELFF.

This clone has a handful of counts. The chain employs TRBV9 and TRBJ2-3; D is perhaps TRBD2 (6 bases). CDR3 length equals 15 residues. Trimming removed 1 base at V and 1 base at J, with 10 bases between. Germline lookup yields CDR1 SGDLS and CDR2 YYNGEE. Written as DNA, the CDR3 is TGTGCCAGCAGCGTAACGGGACTTCGCACAGATACGCAGTATTTT. Translation gives CASSVTGLRTDTQYF.

Comment on this clone: One end of the junction varies from germline; a read error may be responsible. The chain uses TRBV7-9 and TRBJ2-7; possible D gene TRBD2, 6 bases. This CDR3 has 14 amino acids. Germline lookup yields CDR1 SEHNR and CDR2 FQNEAQ (reference sequence). CDR3 protein: CASSQVAVSHEQYF. Written as DNA, the CDR3 is TGTGCCAGCAGCCAGGTAGCGGTCTCCCACGAGCAGTACTTC.

A remark on this clone: The sample contains more than one DNA sequence encoding this CDR3. This chain joins TRBV3-1 (or the pseudogene TRBV3-2) and TRBJ2-1, with D hard to call. This CDR3 is built from 11 residues. V shed 2 bases and J shed 7 bases, with 3 bases lying between them. Germline assignment: CDR1 LGHDT and CDR2 YNNKEL (reference sequence). The CDR3 reads CASSQLNEQFF. As DNA, the CDR3 is TGTGCCAGCAGCCAACTAAATGAGCAGTTCTTC.

This clone was found once. V is TRBV19 and J is TRBJ1-2; 7 bases fit TRBD1. Germline-derived CDR1 and CDR2 are LNHDA and SQIVND (reference sequence). Unmatched junction bases numbered 7, after V lost 3 bases and J lost 3 bases. The CDR3 is 15 amino acids. CDR3 DNA sequence: TGTGCCAGTAGTATGCTCAGAGGGGGCGACTATGGCTACACCTTC. Amino acid sequence: CASSMLRGGDYGYTF. The variable domain in full, with the rest retrieved from reference TRBV19 and TRBJ1-2, is DGGITQSPKYLFRKEGQNVTLSCEQNLNHDAMYWYRQDPGQGLRLIYYSQIVNDFQKGDIAEGYSVSREKKESFPLTVTSAQKNPTAFYLCASSMLRGGDYGYTFGSGTRLTVV.

This clone has more than one count but fewer than ten. This rearrangement joins TRBV7-9 to TRBJ2-1, with TRBD2 as a possible D gene (6 bases). V was pared by 10 bases and J by 7 bases, with 17 bases between. Looked up from germline, CDR1 is SEHNR and CDR2 is FQNEAQ (reference sequence). CDR3 size: 13 residues. Here the CDR3 reads CATRDSRGNEQFF. The CDR3 DNA follows: TGTGCCACCAGGGACTCACGAGGGAATGAGCAGTTCTTC.

This sequence joins TRBV5-6 and TRBJ1-6; the D is unclear. Trimming stripped 4 bases from V and 9 bases from J, with 11 bases between. CDR3 size: 13 residues. The germline V gene has CDR1 SGHDT and CDR2 YYEEEE. The chain's CDR3 is CASSQAPTSPLHF. CDR3 nucleotide sequence: TGTGCCAGCAGCCAGGCCCCGACTTCACCCCTCCACTTT.

This chain links TRBV9 with TRBJ2-4; D perhaps matches TRBD1 (6 bases). The CDR3 is made up of 13 amino acids. The V end was cut by 0 bases, the J end by 5 bases, with 6 bases between. The germline CDR1 and CDR2 sequences are SGDLS and YYNGEE. Here the CDR3 DNA reads TGTGCCAGCAGCGTAGGGACAGAAAACATTCAGTACTTC. As protein: CASSVGTENIQYF.

The V gene is TRBV3-1 (or the pseudogene TRBV3-2), the J gene TRBJ1-2, with TRBD1 matching 7 bases. There are 14 residues in the CDR3. Unmatched junction bases numbered 7, after V lost 6 bases and J lost 3 bases. The germline V gene encodes CDR1 LGHDT and CDR2 YNNKEL (reference sequence). CDR3 loop: CASRRPGQYYGYTF. Written as DNA, the CDR3 is TGTGCCAGCAGACGCCCGGGACAGTACTATGGCTACACCTTC.

This chain joins TRBV24-1 and TRBJ2-2; a weak D match, TRBD2 (6 bases). V dropped 2 bases and J dropped 4 bases, with 13 bases sitting between them. This CDR3 is built from 16 residues. The V gene's germline CDR1 is KGHDR and CDR2 SFDVKD. The CDR3 spells CATSDWGRRGTGELFF. The CDR3 DNA is TGTGCCACCAGTGATTGGGGGAGGAGGGGCACCGGGGAGCTGTTTTTT.

This clone was seen more than once but under ten times. The gene calls are TRBV30 and TRBJ2-2; 7 bases line up with TRBD2. The CDR3 consists of 12 residues. The V segment lost 7 bases and the J segment 6 bases; nucleotides outside the gene matches: 5. Per germline, CDR1 GTSNPN and CDR2 SVGIG (reference sequence). CDR3 region: CAFTREAGELFF. The CDR3 DNA reads TGTGCCTTCACCCGGGAGGCCGGGGAGCTGTTTTTT.

CDR3 protein: CAWSQGQGKTTDTQYF. Here the CDR3 DNA reads TGTGCCTGGAGCCAGGGACAGGGGAAGACTACAGATACGCAGTATTTT. The chain couples TRBV30 to TRBJ2-3; TRBD1 matches 10 bases. Trimming removed 3 bases from V and 3 bases from J; junction bases left unmatched: 9. The germline gives CDR1 GTSNPN, CDR2 SVGIG (reference sequence). This CDR3 region has 16 residues.

This chain connects TRBV19 to TRBJ1-4; TRBD1 matches 11 bases. Germline CDR1 and CDR2: LNHDA and SQIVND (reference sequence). The CDR3 loop spans 14 amino acids. Trimming cost V 6 bases and J 7 bases; bases outside gene matches: 4. The chain's CDR3 is CASSPGTGGEKLFF. In DNA, the CDR3 is TGTGCCAGTAGCCCCGGGACAGGGGGTGAAAAACTGTTTTTT.

The chain is built from TRBV4-3 and TRBJ2-1; TRBD2 aligns across 11 bases. CDR1 and CDR2 from the germline V gene are LGHNA and YSLEER. The CDR3 runs 16 residues. V trimming: 0 bases; J trimming: 7 bases; junction bases outside the gene matches: 5. For the CDR3, the DNA is TGCGCCAGCAGCCAAGATGGTAGCGGGAGGGGGAATGAGCAGTTCTTC. Its translation: CASSQDGSGRGNEQFF.

This clone has just a few counts. The chain carries TRBV21-1 and TRBJ1-2; the tabulated D call, TRBD1, remains unverified against the DNA. TRBV21-1 is a pseudogene locus. The CDR3 is 14 residues long. This CDR3 reads CASRVKTGGDGYTF. In DNA, the CDR3 is TGTGCCAGCAGGGTTAAGACAGGCGGCGATGGCTACACCTTC.

This clone was observed a handful of times. The gene calls are TRBV29-1 and TRBJ1-4; unclear D gene. The CDR3 covers 14 residues. CDR1 is SQVTM, CDR2 ANQGSEA, per germline. The ends were cut back, 3 bases at V and 0 bases at J, with 8 bases in the middle. CDR3: CSVEGGATNEKLFF. The CDR3 bases are TGCAGCGTTGAGGGCGGGGCAACTAATGAAAAACTGTTTTTT.

The chain joins TRBV7-9 to TRBJ1-5; the match to TRBD1 covers 8 bases. The CDR3 spans 14 residues. The germline CDR1 and CDR2 sequences are SEHNR and FQNEAQ (reference sequence). J gave up 5 bases and V 5 bases, and 5 bases lay outside the gene matches. The CDR3 is CASSLTGVDQPQHF. The CDR3 nucleotides are TGTGCCAGCAGCCTGACAGGGGTCGATCAGCCCCAGCATTTT.

This sequence joins TRBV4-3 and TRBJ2-3; 7 bases fit TRBD2. Per the germline V gene, CDR1 is LGHNA and CDR2 is YSLEER. The CDR3 runs to 17 residues. J lost 0 bases, V lost 0 bases, and 6 bases had no gene match. In DNA, the CDR3 is TGCGCCAGCAGCCAAGATCGGGGCGGGGGTAGCACAGATACGCAGTATTTT. It translates to CASSQDRGGGSTDTQYF.

This chain joins TRBV6-5 and TRBJ1-1; 10 positions match TRBD1. V shed 0 bases and J 11 bases; nucleotides not matched to a gene: 9. Germline assignment: CDR1 MNHEY and CDR2 SVGAGI. The CDR3 is made up of 15 amino acids. The CDR3 spells CASSYSGTGERRAFF. In DNA form, the CDR3 reads TGTGCCAGCAGTTACTCGGGGACAGGGGAGCGGCGGGCTTTCTTT.

The chain joins TRBV6-6 to TRBJ2-6; D gene unclear. Germline CDR1 and CDR2: MNHNY and SVGAGI (reference sequence). CDR3 length: 15 residues. The ends were cut back, 7 bases at V and 1 base at J, with 11 bases in the middle. The CDR3 reads CASTSRGSGANVLTF. In nucleotides, the CDR3 is TGTGCCAGCACCTCCAGAGGTTCTGGGGCCAACGTCCTGACTTTC.

V and J are TRBV7-2 and TRBJ2-1; tentatively, D is TRBD2 (5 bases). The CDR3 runs to 15 residues. The germline CDR1 and CDR2 sequences are SGHTA and FQGNSA. Trimming stripped 1 base from V and 1 base from J, with 8 bases between. As DNA, the CDR3 is TGTGCCAGCAGCTTAGGGACTCAATCCTACAATGAGCAGTTCTTC. Translating gives CASSLGTQSYNEQFF.

The genes are TRBV19 and TRBJ1-5; possibly TRBD1 for D (6 bases). The CDR3 runs 15 residues. Germline-derived CDR1 and CDR2 are LNHDA and SQIVND (reference sequence). The V and J ends lost 2 bases and 1 base respectively, with 9 bases between them. This CDR3 reads CASSIQGSSNQPQHF. CDR3 nucleotides: TGTGCCAGTAGTATACAGGGGTCCAGCAATCAGCCCCAGCATTTT.

The chain uses TRBV19 and TRBJ2-2; weak D call: TRBD1 (5 bases). This CDR3 is 18 amino acids long. Trimming took off 5 bases at V and 3 bases at J, with 22 bases between the two ends. Germline CDR1 LNHDA, CDR2 SQIVND (reference sequence). This CDR3 reads CASSARTRLVEHTGELFF. The CDR3 bases are TGTGCCAGTAGTGCTCGGACACGTCTCGTCGAACACACCGGGGAGCTGTTTTTT.

This sequence joins TRBV30 and TRBJ2-2, with 13 bases fitting TRBD2. The trim removed 4 bases at V and 4 bases at J, leaving 3 bases unmatched. This CDR3 is 15 amino acids long. Germline values: CDR1 GTSNPN, CDR2 SVGIG (reference sequence). The CDR3 DNA follows: TGTGCCTGGACCGGACTAGCGGGAGTCACCGGGGAGCTGTTTTTT. Translating gives CAWTGLAGVTGELFF.

The J gene is TRBJ1-5, the V gene TRBV24-1; D remains ambiguous. Per the germline V gene, CDR1 is KGHDR and CDR2 is SFDVKD. The CDR3 totals 14 residues. V was trimmed by 0 bases and J by 0 bases, leaving 2 bases between them. CDR3 loop: CATSDLHSNQPQHF. CDR3 bases: TGTGCCACCAGTGATTTGCATAGCAATCAGCCCCAGCATTTT.

This clone was counted once. This sequence joins TRBV9 and TRBJ2-7; 7 positions agree with TRBD2. This CDR3 region has 15 residues. The junction had 5 bases not matched to a gene; V was cut back by 0 bases and J by 2 bases. CDR1 SGDLS and CDR2 YYNGEE come from the germline V gene. The CDR3 DNA reads as TGTGCCAGCAGCGTAGGGAGGGCGGGAGCCTACGAGCAGTACTTC. Residues: CASSVGRAGAYEQYF. Variable domain in full (rest from reference TRBV9 and TRBJ2-7): DSGVTQTPKHLITATGQRVTLRCSPRSGDLSVYWYQQSLDQGLQFLIQYYNGEERAKGNILERFSAQQFPDLHSELNLSSLELGDSALYFCASSVGRAGAYEQYFGPGTRLTVT.

This clone has a handful of counts. The rearrangement links TRBV2 to TRBJ2-7; D is uncertain. The CDR3 is made up of 11 amino acids. Between the trimmed V and J ends, which lost 6 bases and 5 bases, there was a span of 8 bases. Looked up from germline, CDR1 is SNHLY and CDR2 is FYNNEI. In nucleotides, the CDR3 is TGTGCCAGCAGCCTCACGGACGAGCAGTACTTC. It codes for CASSLTDEQYF.

CDR3 sequence (DNA): TGTGCCACCCTACAGGGGAGGCGCGAGCAGTACTTC. Its protein is CATLQGRREQYF. This chain uses TRBV27 with TRBJ2-7; D perhaps matches TRBD1 (7 bases). Trimming pared 10 bases from V and 6 bases from J, leaving 16 bases between. Germline values: CDR1 MNHEY, CDR2 SMNVEV (reference sequence). This CDR3 spans 12 amino acids.

The rearrangement uses TRBV7-2 and TRBJ1-6; TRBD1 might be the D (6 bases). This CDR3 region has 14 residues. V lost 4 bases to trimming and J lost 9 bases, with 13 bases between them. Germline V CDR1 and CDR2: SGHTA, FQGNSA. The CDR3 spells CASSSTGWGSPLHF. CDR3 sequence (DNA): TGTGCCAGCAGCTCCACAGGGTGGGGTTCACCCCTCCACTTT. The full variable domain, rest sourced from reference TRBV7-2 and TRBJ1-6, is GAGVSQSPSNKVTEKGKDVELRCDPISGHTALYWYRQSLGQGLEFLIYFQGNSAPDKSGLPSDRFSAERTGGSVSTLTIQRTQQEDSAVYLCASSSTGWGSPLHFGNGTRLTVT.

The chain joins TRBV3-1 (or the pseudogene TRBV3-2) to TRBJ2-7; TRBD2 is a possible D gene (5 bases). The germline V gene has CDR1 LGHDT and CDR2 YNNKEL (reference sequence). The CDR3 extends over 15 amino acids. Trimming cost V 3 bases and J 2 bases, with 14 bases left between them. As DNA, the CDR3 is TGTGCCAGCAGCCACGAGGGCTCGAACCCCTACGAGCAGTACTTC. Translated, it gives CASSHEGSNPYEQYF.

CDR3 DNA sequence: TGTGCCAGCAGCCGTGGACTAGCGGGAGCGGGAGATACGCAGTATTTT. This codes for CASSRGLAGAGDTQYF. The rearrangement joins TRBV5-8 to TRBJ2-3; the match to TRBD2 covers 13 bases. CDR3 length equals 16 residues. Germline CDR1 reads SGHTS; CDR2 reads YDEGEE. Losses at the gene ends were 4 bases for V and 5 bases for J; bases not matched to a gene: 7.

This clone came up a few times. The rearrangement uses TRBV7-2 and TRBJ1-4; tentative D call: TRBD1 (6 bases). Germline V gene lookup returns CDR1 SGHTA and CDR2 FQGNSA. The CDR3 consists of 15 residues. V was clipped by 0 bases and J by 5 bases, with 10 bases between them. CDR3 region: CASSLAGGQNEKLFF. The CDR3 DNA is TGTGCCAGCAGCTTAGCCGGGGGGCAGAATGAAAAACTGTTTTTT. The full variable domain, rest sourced from reference TRBV7-2 and TRBJ1-4, is GAGVSQSPSNKVTEKGKDVELRCDPISGHTALYWYRQSLGQGLEFLIYFQGNSAPDKSGLPSDRFSAERTGGSVSTLTIQRTQQEDSAVYLCASSLAGGQNEKLFFGSGTQLSVL.